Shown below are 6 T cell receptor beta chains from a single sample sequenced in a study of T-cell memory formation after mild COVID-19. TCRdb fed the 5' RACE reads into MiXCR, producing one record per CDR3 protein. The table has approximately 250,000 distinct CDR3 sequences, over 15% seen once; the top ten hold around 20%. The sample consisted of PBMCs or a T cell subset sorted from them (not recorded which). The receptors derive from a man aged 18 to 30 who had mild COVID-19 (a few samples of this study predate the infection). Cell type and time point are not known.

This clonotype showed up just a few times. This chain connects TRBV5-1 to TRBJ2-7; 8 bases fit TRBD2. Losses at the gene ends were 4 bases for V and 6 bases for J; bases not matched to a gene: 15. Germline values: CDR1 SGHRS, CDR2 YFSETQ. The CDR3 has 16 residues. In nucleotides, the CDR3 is TGCGCCAGCAGCCCTATGCGGGGGGCCGCATCAATCGAGCAGTACTTC. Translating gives CASSPMRGAASIEQYF. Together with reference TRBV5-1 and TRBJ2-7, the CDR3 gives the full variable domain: KAGVTQTPRYLIKTRGQQVTLSCSPISGHRSVSWYQQTPGQGLQFLFEYFSETQRNKGNFPGRFSGRQFSNSRSEMNVSTLELGDSALYLCASSPMRGAASIEQYFGPGTRLTVT.

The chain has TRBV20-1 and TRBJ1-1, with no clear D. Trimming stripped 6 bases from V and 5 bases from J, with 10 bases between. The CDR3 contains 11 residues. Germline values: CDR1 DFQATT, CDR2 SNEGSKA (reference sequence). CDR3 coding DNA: TGCAGTGCCCCGGGAGGGACTGAAGCTTTCTTT. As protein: CSAPGGTEAFF.

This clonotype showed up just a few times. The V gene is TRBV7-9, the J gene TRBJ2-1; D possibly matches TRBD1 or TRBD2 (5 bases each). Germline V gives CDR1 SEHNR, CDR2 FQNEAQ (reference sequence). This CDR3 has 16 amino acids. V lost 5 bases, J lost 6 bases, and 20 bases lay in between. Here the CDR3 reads CASSGRGPIRGNEQFF. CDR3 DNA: TGTGCCAGCAGCGGTAGGGGACCGATCCGAGGCAATGAGCAGTTCTTC.

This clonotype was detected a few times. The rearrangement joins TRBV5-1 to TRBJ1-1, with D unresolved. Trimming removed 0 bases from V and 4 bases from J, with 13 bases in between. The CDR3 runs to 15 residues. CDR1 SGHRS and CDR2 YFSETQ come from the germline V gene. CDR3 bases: TGCGCCAGCAGCTTGGGAACAACAGAGATCACTGAAGCTTTCTTT. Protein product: CASSLGTTEITEAFF.

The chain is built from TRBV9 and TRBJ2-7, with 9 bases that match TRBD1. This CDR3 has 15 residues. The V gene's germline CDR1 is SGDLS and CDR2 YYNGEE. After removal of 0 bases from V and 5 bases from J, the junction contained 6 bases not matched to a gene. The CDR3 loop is CASSVGVGTGNEQYF. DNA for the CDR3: TGTGCCAGCAGCGTAGGGGTGGGGACAGGGAACGAGCAGTACTTC.

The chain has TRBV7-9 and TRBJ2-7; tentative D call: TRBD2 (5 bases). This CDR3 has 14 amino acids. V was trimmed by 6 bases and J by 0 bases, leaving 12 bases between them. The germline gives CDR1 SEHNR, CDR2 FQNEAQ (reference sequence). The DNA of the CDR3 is TGTGCCAGCAGAGCCAATCGGGGCTCCTACGAGCAGTACTTC. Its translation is CASRANRGSYEQYF.